A single T cell receptor beta chain is shown here with its context. The V segment lost 8 bases and the J segment 7 bases; nucleotides outside the gene matches: 4. The germline CDR1 and CDR2 sequences are SNHLY and FYNNEI. This CDR3 has 13 residues. The data were taken from a study of OX40 agonist ivuxolimab in advanced cancers. Produced via immunoSEQ multiplex PCR; TCRdb's table is partial and in-frame only. The sample contains roughly 57,000 clones, approximately 82% of which appear only once. This material consisted of CD4+ or CD8+ T cells sorted from blood, taken in a trial of the OX40 agonist ivuxolimab. The receptor was derived from an adult with an advanced solid tumor such as melanoma, head and neck, liver or kidney cancer. This chain connects TRBV2 to TRBJ2-1; 11 bases map to TRBD2. CDR3 in DNA: TGTGCCAGCTCACTAGCGGGGGTAAATGAGCAGTTCTTC. Encoded protein: CASSLAGVNEQFF.